This TCR beta chain was retrieved from a study of cytomegalovirus exposure and HLA in healthy donors. About this clone itself: Antigen unknown.

Germline CDR1 MDHEN, CDR2 SYDVKM. Trimming removed 11 bases at V and 1 base at J, with 8 bases between. The CDR3 length is 11 residues. Study outcomes and limitations: For TCR beta chains, V- and J-gene trimming was later linked to a missense DCLRE1C variant. Some TCR beta chains (more than 150 of them) were listed as cytomegalovirus-associated.

Primers: 60 Vbeta forward and 13 Jbeta reverse. Some clones are missing from TCRdb's copy, which holds only in-frame ones; the method was immunoSEQ multiplex PCR. The sample contains some 130,000 clones, 63% of which appear only once. The donors were healthy bone marrow donors. Donors were nominally healthy when sampled, though unrecorded immune exposures were likely. Sequenced material: PBMCs. The V and J genes are TRBV28 and TRBJ1-2; maybe TRBD1 (5 bases). The clonotype originates from a man in his forties in good health and CMV-seropositive. The CDR3 sequence: CAGASNYGYTF. As DNA, the CDR3 is TGTGCCGGGGCGAGTAACTATGGCTACACCTTC.